The entry that follows covers one TCR beta chain sequence. Its antigen is unidentified. V lost 5 bases to trimming and J lost 8 bases; unmatched junction nucleotides: 10. Germline V gives CDR1 MNHEY, CDR2 SMNVEV (reference sequence). This CDR3 contains 16 residues. This specimen comes from a study of blood T cells in healthy people across ages. General study results and limits: Strong correlation linked observed beta diversity and percent naive T cells.

Using a J-beta primer mix together with a sample-barcoded 5' primer, a second PCR was run for roughly 6 to 12 cycles. CDR3-containing paired-end reads numbering at least 2.5 million came from each sample. TCRdb fed the 5' RACE reads into MiXCR, producing one record per CDR3 protein. The repertoire holds more than 800,000 distinct CDR3 sequences, more than 40% seen once, with 15% to 20% in the top ten. Per individual sample, total RNA of at least 6 micrograms was extracted. Sequencing was performed on blood. The clonotype was recovered from a woman aged 55 to 70 in good health. The chain couples TRBV27 to TRBJ2-3; 13 positions agree with TRBD2. The CDR3 reads CASSILLAGGPGTQYF. Written as DNA, the CDR3 is TGTGCCAGCAGTATCTTACTAGCGGGAGGGCCCGGTACGCAGTATTTT.